Below, 8 T cell receptor beta chains from the same sample are listed, as sequenced in a study of regulatory T cells in long-lasting Graves disease. Described time point: persistent/refractory GD, antithyroid drugs over 5 years with positive TRAb. PBMC-derived RNA was used for the TCR library. In building TCR beta libraries, iRepertoire HTBI primers were used together with Arm-PCR of CDR3 regions. TCRdb reanalysed the multiplex PCR reads using MiXCR and keeps one entry per CDR3 protein. The sample comprises some 420,000 distinct CDR3 sequences, under 25% of which are singletons, and around 13% rests with the top ten. This specimen consisted of peripheral blood mononuclear cells (PBMCs), obtained when the disease was refractory, from a patient treated with antithyroid drugs. The receptors were gathered from a female donor with Graves disease.

This clonotype occurred many times. The CDR3 DNA reads as TGTGCCAGCAGGATGGCGGGGGACTATGGCTACACCTTC. Protein product: CASRMAGDYGYTF. The chain combines TRBV12-3 or TRBV12-4 with TRBJ1-2; tentatively, D is TRBD1 (5 bases). V lost 6 bases, J lost 3 bases, and 11 bases lay in between. CDR3 size: 13 residues.

In this sample, this clonotype turned up a few times. For the CDR3, the DNA is TGTGCCAGCAGCGTAGAAGGGGGAAACACCATATATTTT. It is translated as CASSVEGGNTIYF. The chain joins TRBV9 to TRBJ1-3; unclear D gene. Germline CDR1 SGDLS, CDR2 YYNGEE. Deletions cut 0 bases from V and 4 bases from J, with 5 bases between. This CDR3 contains 13 residues.

The chain carries TRBV7-2 and TRBJ2-2, with D unresolved. Trimming stripped 5 bases from V and 3 bases from J, with 10 bases between. The CDR3 spans 14 residues. The V gene's germline CDR1 is SGHTA and CDR2 FQGNSA. The CDR3 bases are TGTGCCAGCAGCCATCAGGCATACACCGGGGAGCTGTTTTTT. Translation: CASSHQAYTGELFF. Combining the CDR3 with reference TRBV7-2 and TRBJ2-2 gives the whole variable domain GAGVSQSPSNKVTEKGKDVELRCDPISGHTALYWYRQSLGQGLEFLIYFQGNSAPDKSGLPSDRFSAERTGGSVSTLTIQRTQQEDSAVYLCASSHQAYTGELFFGEGSRLTVL.

This clonotype has a handful of counts. The chain combines TRBV20-1 with TRBJ2-5; 8 bases line up with TRBD2. V shed 3 bases, J shed 5 bases, and the junction held 11 bases outside the gene matches. Looked up from germline, CDR1 is DFQATT and CDR2 is SNEGSKA (reference sequence). CDR3 length: 15 amino acids. CDR3 nucleotides: TGCAGTGCTAGTACCCAGCGGGAGTATGGCGAGACCCAGTACTTC. Protein sequence: CSASTQREYGETQYF.

The chain is built from TRBV30 and TRBJ2-7, with 7 bases that match TRBD1. V trimming: 1 base; J trimming: 8 bases; junction bases outside the gene matches: 5. The CDR3 is 12 residues long. The V gene's germline CDR1 is GTSNPN and CDR2 SVGIG (reference sequence). CDR3 region: CAWSGTGVQQYF. CDR3 DNA sequence: TGTGCCTGGAGTGGTACAGGGGTCCAGCAGTACTTC.

This clonotype appeared many times. This rearrangement joins TRBV24-1 to TRBJ2-5; D gene uncertain. Germline V gene sequence: CDR1 KGHDR, CDR2 SFDVKD. The CDR3 length is 15 residues. Trimming pared 0 bases from V and 0 bases from J, leaving 7 bases between. Written as DNA, the CDR3 is TGTGCCACCAGTGATTTGTCCGGGTACCAAGAGACCCAGTACTTC. Amino acids: CATSDLSGYQETQYF.

In this sample, this clonotype turned up many times. V and J are TRBV6-1 and TRBJ2-7; 10 nucleotides line up with TRBD1. The CDR3 consists of 16 residues. The V gene end was trimmed by 6 bases and the J gene end by 0 bases; junction bases not matched to a gene: 8. Germline CDR1 is MNHNS and CDR2 is SASEGT. The CDR3 nucleotides are TGTGCCAGCAGACCCCCCGGGGACAGGGGCTCCTACGAGCAGTACTTC. The encoded protein is CASRPPGDRGSYEQYF.

This clonotype occurred a few times. This chain connects TRBV20-1 to TRBJ2-3, with 13 nucleotides matching TRBD2. The length of the CDR3 is 17 residues. Losses at the gene ends were 5 bases for V and 1 base for J; bases not matched to a gene: 9. CDR1 and CDR2 from the germline V gene are DFQATT and SNEGSKA (reference sequence). CDR3 bases: TGCAGTGCTGGCGGGACTAGCGGGACGGTTGGCACAGATACGCAGTATTTT. It specifies CSAGGTSGTVGTDTQYF.